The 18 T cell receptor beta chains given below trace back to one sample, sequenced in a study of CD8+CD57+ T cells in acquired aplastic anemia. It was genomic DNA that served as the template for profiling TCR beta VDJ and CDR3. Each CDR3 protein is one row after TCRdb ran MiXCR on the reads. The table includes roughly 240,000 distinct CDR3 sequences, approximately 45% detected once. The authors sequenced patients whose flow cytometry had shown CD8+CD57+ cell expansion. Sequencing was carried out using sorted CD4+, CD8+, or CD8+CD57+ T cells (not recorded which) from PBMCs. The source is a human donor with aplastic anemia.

The CDR3 is CASSPGENEQFF. Here the CDR3 DNA reads TGTGCCAGCAGCCCCGGAGAGAATGAGCAGTTCTTC. The chain has TRBV5-4 and TRBJ2-1; no definite D call. CDR1 SGHNT and CDR2 YYREEE come from the germline V gene (reference sequence). There are 12 residues in the CDR3. V lost 4 bases and J lost 7, with 9 bases in between.

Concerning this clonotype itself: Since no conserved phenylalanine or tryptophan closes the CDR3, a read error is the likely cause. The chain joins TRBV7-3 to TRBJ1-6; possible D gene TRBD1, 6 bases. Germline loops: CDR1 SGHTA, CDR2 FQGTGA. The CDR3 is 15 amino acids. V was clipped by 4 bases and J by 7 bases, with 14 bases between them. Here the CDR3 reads CASSSGQTLNSPLHL. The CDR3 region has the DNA TGTGCCAGCAGCTCCGGACAGACATTAAATTCACCCCTCCACCTT.

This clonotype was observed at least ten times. The CDR3 bases are TGTGCCAGCAGCTTAAGACAGGACAGGACCCAGTACTTC. Its translation is CASSLRQDRTQYF. The rearrangement uses TRBV5-6 and TRBJ2-5; tentatively, D is TRBD1 (6 bases). The CDR3 runs 13 residues. The germline gives CDR1 SGHDT, CDR2 YYEEEE. V dropped 2 bases and J dropped 7 bases, with 12 bases sitting between them.

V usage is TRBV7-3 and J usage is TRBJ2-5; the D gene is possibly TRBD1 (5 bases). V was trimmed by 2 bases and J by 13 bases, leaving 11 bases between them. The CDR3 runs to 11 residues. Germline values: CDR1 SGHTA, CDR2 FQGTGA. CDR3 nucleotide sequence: TGTGCCAGCAGCTTAGACAGCCTCCTGTACTTC. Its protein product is CASSLDSLLYF.

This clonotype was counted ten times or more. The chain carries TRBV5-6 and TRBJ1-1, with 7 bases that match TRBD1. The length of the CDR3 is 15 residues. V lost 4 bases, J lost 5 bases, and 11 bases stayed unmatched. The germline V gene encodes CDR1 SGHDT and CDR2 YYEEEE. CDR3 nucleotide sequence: TGTGCCAGCAGCCGAAGGACAGGTCGGTGGACTGAAGCTTTCTTT. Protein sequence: CASSRRTGRWTEAFF.

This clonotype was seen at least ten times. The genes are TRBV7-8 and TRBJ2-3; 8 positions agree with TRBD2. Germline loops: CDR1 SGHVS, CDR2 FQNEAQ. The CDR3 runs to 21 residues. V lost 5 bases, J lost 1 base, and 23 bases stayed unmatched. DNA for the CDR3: TGTGCCAGCAGCGTCCGGCCGGGACTAGTGACGCCGGGAGGTGGCACAGATACGCAGTATTTT. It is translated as CASSVRPGLVTPGGGTDTQYF.

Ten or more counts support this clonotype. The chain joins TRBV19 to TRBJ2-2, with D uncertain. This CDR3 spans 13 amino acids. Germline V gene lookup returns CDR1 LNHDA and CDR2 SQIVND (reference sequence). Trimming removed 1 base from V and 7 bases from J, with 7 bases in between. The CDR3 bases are TGTGCCAGTAGTATAGGGGTTATCGGGGAGCTGTTTTTT. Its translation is CASSIGVIGELFF.

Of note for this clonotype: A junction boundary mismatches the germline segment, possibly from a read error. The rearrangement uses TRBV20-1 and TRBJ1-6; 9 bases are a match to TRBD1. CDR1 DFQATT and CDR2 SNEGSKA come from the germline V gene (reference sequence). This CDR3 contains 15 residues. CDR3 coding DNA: TGCAGTGCTAGCAGGGGACAGGGAGGAAATTCACCCCCCCACTTT. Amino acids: CSASRGQGGNSPPHF.

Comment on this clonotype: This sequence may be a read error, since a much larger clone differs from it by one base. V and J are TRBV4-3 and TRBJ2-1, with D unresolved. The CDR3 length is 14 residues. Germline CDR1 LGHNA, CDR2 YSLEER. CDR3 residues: CASSRLASYNEQSF. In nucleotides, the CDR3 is TGCGCCAGCTCCAGACTTGCCTCCTACAATGAGCAGTCCTTC.

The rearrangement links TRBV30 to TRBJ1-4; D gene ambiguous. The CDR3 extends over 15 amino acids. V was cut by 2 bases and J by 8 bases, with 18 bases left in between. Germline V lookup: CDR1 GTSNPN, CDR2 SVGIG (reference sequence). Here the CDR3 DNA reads TGTGCCTGGAGTCCACTCGGTCAACTCCTCGAAAAACTGTTTTTT. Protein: CAWSPLGQLLEKLFF.

CDR3: CSVEGGKDGYNEQFF. The CDR3 nucleotides read TGCAGCGTTGAAGGTGGGAAGGACGGCTACAATGAGCAGTTCTTC. This rearrangement joins TRBV29-1 to TRBJ2-1; D not certain. The CDR3 has 15 residues. V was clipped by 1 base and J by 3 bases, with 13 bases between them. Germline loops: CDR1 SQVTM, CDR2 ANQGSEA.

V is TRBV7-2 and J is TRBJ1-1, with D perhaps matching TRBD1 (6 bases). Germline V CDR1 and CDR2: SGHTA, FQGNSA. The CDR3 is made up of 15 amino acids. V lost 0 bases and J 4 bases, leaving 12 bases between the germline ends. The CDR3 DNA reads TGTGCCAGCAGCTTAGCAGGACAGCTGTTCACTGAAGCTTTCTTT. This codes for CASSLAGQLFTEAFF.

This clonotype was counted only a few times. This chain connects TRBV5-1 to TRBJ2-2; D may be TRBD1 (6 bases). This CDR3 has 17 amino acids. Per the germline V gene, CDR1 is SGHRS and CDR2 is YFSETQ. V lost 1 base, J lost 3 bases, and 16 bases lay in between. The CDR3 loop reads CASSLSSTGPHTGELFF. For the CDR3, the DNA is TGCGCCAGCAGCTTGTCCTCTACAGGGCCCCACACCGGGGAGCTGTTTTTT.

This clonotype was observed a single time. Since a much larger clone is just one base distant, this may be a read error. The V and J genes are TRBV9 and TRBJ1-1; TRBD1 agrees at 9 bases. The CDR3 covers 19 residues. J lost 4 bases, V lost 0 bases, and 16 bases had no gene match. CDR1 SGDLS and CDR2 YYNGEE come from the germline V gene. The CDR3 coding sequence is TGTGCCAGCAGCGTAGGACAGGGGGGTAGGTGGACAGGGGTCACTGAAGCTTTCTTT. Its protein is CASSVGQGGRWTGVTEAFF.

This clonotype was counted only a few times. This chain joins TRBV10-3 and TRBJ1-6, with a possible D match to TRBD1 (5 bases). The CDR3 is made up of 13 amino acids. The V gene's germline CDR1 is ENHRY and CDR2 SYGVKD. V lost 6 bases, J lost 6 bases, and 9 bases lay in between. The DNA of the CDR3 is TGTGCCATCAGGACAGAGCCTAATTCACCCCTCCACTTT. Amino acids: CAIRTEPNSPLHF.

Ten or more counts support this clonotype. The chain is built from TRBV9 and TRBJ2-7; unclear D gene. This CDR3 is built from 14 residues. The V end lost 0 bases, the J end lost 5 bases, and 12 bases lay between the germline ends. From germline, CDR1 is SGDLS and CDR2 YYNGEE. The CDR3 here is CASSVGLGSDEQYF. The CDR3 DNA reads TGTGCCAGCAGCGTAGGACTTGGTTCAGACGAGCAGTACTTC.

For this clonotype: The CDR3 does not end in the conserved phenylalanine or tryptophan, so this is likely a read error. In nucleotides, the CDR3 is TGTGCCAGCAGCGTAGGGGGCAGTTCAGATACGCAGTATCTT. This encodes CASSVGGSSDTQYL. The chain carries TRBV9 and TRBJ2-3; weak D call: TRBD1 (5 bases). The CDR3 sequence is 14 residues long. Germline lookup yields CDR1 SGDLS and CDR2 YYNGEE. Trimming cost V 0 bases and J 4 bases, with 9 bases left between them.

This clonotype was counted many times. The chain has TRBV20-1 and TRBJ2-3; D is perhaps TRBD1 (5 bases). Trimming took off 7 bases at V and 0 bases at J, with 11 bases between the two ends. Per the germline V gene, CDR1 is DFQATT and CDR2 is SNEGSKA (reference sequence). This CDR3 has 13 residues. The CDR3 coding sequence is TGCAGTGAAAGGGGCGGTAGCACAGATACGCAGTATTTT. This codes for CSERGGSTDTQYF.